The clone carrying this T cell receptor beta chain was observed many times. TCRdb processed the 5' RACE reads anew with MiXCR; each CDR3 protein has one entry. The sample holds under 300,000 distinct CDR3 sequences; approximately 7.6% are singletons and the top ten take approximately 22%. This sample was taken from a study of T-cell memory formation after mild COVID-19. The CDR3 is 14 residues long. V lost 5 bases to trimming and J lost 0 bases, with 10 bases between them. The germline gives CDR1 SEHNR, CDR2 FQNEAQ (reference sequence). The sample comprised PBMCs or a T cell subset sorted from them (not recorded which). The rearrangement uses TRBV7-9 and TRBJ1-2; D not certain. The clonotype comes from a man younger than 35 who had mild COVID-19 (a few samples of this study predate the infection). Cell type and time point are not known. CDR3 DNA sequence: TGTGCCAGCAGCCGACCGGGCCCTAACTATGGCTACACCTTC. Translating gives CASSRPGPNYGYTF.